This T cell receptor (beta chain) originates from a study of Graves' ophthalmopathy and Graves' hyperthyroidism (dated by TCRdb to the late 2010s). Regarding the research as a whole: Peripheral blood was collected before any treatment was given, at the time of initial diagnosis. To tell Graves' ophthalmopathy apart from Graves' hyperthyroidism, and to predict which patients would progress to ophthalmopathy, the study relied on TCR beta repertoire signatures. In total, approximately 130 blood samples were TCR-sequenced: 40 to 45 ophthalmopathy, some 75 hyperthyroidism and approximately 17 hyperthyroidism-to-ophthalmopathy patients. To explore V-J signatures distinguishing ophthalmopathy from hyperthyroidism, a discovery set of approximately 100 patients (roughly 44 ophthalmopathy, over 55 stable hyperthyroidism) was enrolled. For independent validation, a separate cohort was made up of some 19 hyperthyroidism patients plus 17 patients who later progressed from hyperthyroidism to ophthalmopathy. T-cell repertoires of thyroid tissue and blood were compared in over 5 hyperthyroidism patients. Once sampling was done, hyperthyroidism patients were given methimazole at a starting dose of 30 mg daily, while ophthalmopathy patients were given high-dose intravenous methylprednisolone. Broader findings and caveats from the paper: Among expanded thyroid clonotypes with frequency above 0.001, most also showed up in blood, which suggests that blood repertoires may reflect the thyroid immune response. No statistical method was used to predetermine the sample size, and group allocation was not hidden from the investigators. In cross-validation, the 13-signature model distinguished ophthalmopathy from stable hyperthyroidism with less than 90% sensitivity and roughly 84% specificity, while in the test set the corresponding values were about 80% and 75%. In validation, the model predicted ophthalmopathy progression with less than 71% sensitivity and approximately 75% specificity; some 13 predicted patients were CT-confirmed with GO in a median of roughly 6.8 months.

This clonotype came up many times. Its antigen target is currently unknown. Base quality data are lacking; no much larger clone is found one base away. The ophthalmopathy patients had moderately to severely active disease, with a Clinical Activity Score of 3 or higher, a NOSPECS grade of 4 or higher, and a disease duration of less than 3 months. Patients with other autoimmune diseases, uncontrolled infections, pregnancy or lactation were excluded. Clinical symptoms, serum thyroxine, TRAb, thyroid ultrasound and orbital computed tomography were used for diagnosis. PBMCs were isolated from more than 8 ml of fresh peripheral blood by Ficoll-Paque density gradient centrifugation. Trizol reagent was used to extract the total RNA, and its quality was then checked on an Agilent 2100 Bioanalyzer. TCR beta CDR3 regions were amplified from RNA transcripts for repertoire sequencing. The first round was an RT-PCR using HTBI primers with the Qiagen OneStep RT-PCR kit, and this first round was followed by a second-round multiplex PCR, then size selection and purification. Libraries were sequenced on an Illumina HiSeq2000 using paired-end 100 bp reads. The authors' pipeline ran thus. SOAPnuke was used for read processing, and reads with adapters, uncalled bases, a mean Phred below 15, or no exact constant-primer or identifier match were discarded. COPE v1.2.5 was used to merge the high-quality paired reads. Clonotypes were defined as unique nucleotide sequences and were aligned to IMGT TRB V, D and J references using MiTCR v1.1. Analysis was restricted to V-J combinations with a frequency above 0.0001, which covered 99.2% of repertoires. For each V-J combination, a TCR clonal expansion and chaos score was defined as F50 clonal expansion divided by the chaos observed in the TCRdist matrix. Features were reduced by Welch's t-statistics and random forest to approximately 12 V-J combinations, which fed a naive Bayes classifier. The Morisita-Horn index was used to measure how similar the thyroid and blood repertoires were. TCRdb reprocessing: public reads trimmed at Q25 with fastp, clones called with MiXCR, in-frame beta chains kept. Each CDR3 protein gets just one entry, which takes the most common genes and DNA from the rows behind it. It is TCRdb's table, rather than the study itself, that gives the V and J calls and clone size. This sample has a few hundred thousand distinct CDR3 sequences in its table, and 15% to 20% of those were observed once. The ten most abundant clones make up 12% of the sample.

CDR1 and CDR2, per the germline V gene (reference sequence), are DFQATT and SNEGSKA. Trimming leaves V shorter by 5 bases and J shorter by 1 base, with the junction holding 26 bases beyond the gene matches. CDR3 length: 21 amino acids, cysteine to phenylalanine. The entry retains the CDR3 DNA only, 63 bases that are in frame from base 1. The origin of this receptor is an adult man with Graves' ophthalmopathy. This chain joins TRBV20-1 to TRBJ2-5, with 9 junctional bases fitting TRBD1. Material: peripheral blood. The CDR3 amino acid sequence is: CSARKGQGGRVRDRTQETQYF. The bases read TGCAGTGCTCGCAAGGGACAGGGAGGGAGAGTTCGCGATAGAACCCAAGAGACCCAGTACTTC.